The TCR beta chain under discussion was sequenced for a study of T cells in Graves' hyperthyroidism and ophthalmopathy. The wider study: Peripheral blood sampling occurred at initial diagnosis, before any treatment.

This clonotype has ten or more counts. Its specificity is not known. Researchers took RNA transcripts and amplified the TCR beta CDR3 regions from them. With the HTBI primer set, the TCR CDR3 went through a first round of RT-PCR. TCRdb re-analysed the multiplex PCR reads in MiXCR, keeping a single row per CDR3 protein. The table records hundreds of thousands of distinct CDR3 sequences, roughly 15% of them present only once. Study observations and caveats: Blood also showed most of the thyroid clonotypes that were expanded above 0.001. It was a median about seven months before onset that the model predicted ophthalmopathy.

Trimming cost V 0 bases and J 6 bases; bases outside gene matches: 3. This CDR3 is 15 amino acids long. In germline, CDR1 is SGHVS, CDR2 FNYEAQ. Clinical symptoms, serum thyroxine, TRAb, thyroid ultrasound and orbital computed tomography established diagnosis. The chain joins TRBV7-6 to TRBJ2-1; 9 bases line up with TRBD2. Sequenced input: blood. The sequence was collected from a woman between 50 and 59 years old with Graves' ophthalmopathy. CDR3 loop: CASSLALAGANEQFF. CDR3 coding DNA: TGTGCCAGCAGCTTAGCTTTAGCGGGAGCCAATGAGCAGTTCTTC.